The 25 T cell receptor beta chains presented below share a single source sample, sequenced in a study of CD8 T cells in ankylosing spondylitis. A single record per CDR3 protein comes from TCRdb applying MiXCR to the 5' RACE reads. The table has some 37,000 distinct CDR3 sequences, 6% seen once. Sequenced sample: blood, either unsorted or a sorted T cell fraction (not recorded which). The source of these receptors is a male donor with ankylosing spondylitis or in good health (not recorded which).

At least ten counts were recorded for this clonotype. This chain links TRBV20-1 with TRBJ1-4, with TRBD1 matching over 7 bases. With 0 bases clipped from V and 4 bases from J, the junction kept 5 bases outside the gene matches. CDR1 and CDR2 (germline): DFQATT, SNEGSKA (reference sequence). The CDR3 loop spans 15 amino acids. CDR3 sequence (DNA): TGCAGTGCTAGAGATGGGACAGCGTTTAATGAAAAACTGTTTTTT. Amino acid sequence: CSARDGTAFNEKLFF.

This clonotype was observed at least ten times. The chain has TRBV30 and TRBJ2-7, with 8 bases matching TRBD2. Losses at the gene ends were 5 bases for V and 9 bases for J; bases not matched to a gene: 15. The CDR3 contains 14 residues. Looked up from germline, CDR1 is GTSNPN and CDR2 is SVGIG (reference sequence). Written as DNA, the CDR3 is TGTGCCTGGGCCCAGCGGGAGATATATGTGAGGCAGTACTTC. It specifies CAWAQREIYVRQYF.

In its sample, this clonotype was seen many times. The chain recombines TRBV28 with TRBJ2-5, with 7 bases matching TRBD2. Trimming removed 7 bases from V and 4 bases from J; junction bases left unmatched: 12. Per the germline V gene, CDR1 is MDHEN and CDR2 is SYDVKM. The CDR3 covers 15 residues. In DNA form, the CDR3 reads TGTGCCAGCACCCCCCGCGGGGGTGTTACAGAGACCCAGTACTTC. It translates to CASTPRGGVTETQYF.

This clonotype was counted many times. The chain links TRBV7-3 to TRBJ2-3, with D perhaps TRBD2 (5 bases). The CDR3 runs to 12 residues. With 5 bases removed from V and 3 bases from J, the gap between germline ends came to 6 bases. Germline V gene data show CDR1 as SGHTA and CDR2 as FQGTGA. DNA of the CDR3: TGTGCCAGCAGCCAGCGGACAGATACGCAGTATTTT. Amino acid sequence: CASSQRTDTQYF.

This clonotype has at least ten counts. The rearrangement joins TRBV20-1 to TRBJ1-1; possibly TRBD1 for D (5 bases). The CDR3 is 13 residues long. The germline V gene has CDR1 DFQATT and CDR2 SNEGSKA (reference sequence). Trimming removed 8 bases from V and 5 bases from J, with 18 bases in between. CDR3 nucleotides: TGCAGTCCGGCGGGGACCGGGTGGACTGAAGCTTTCTTT. Protein product: CSPAGTGWTEAFF.

This clonotype was recorded at least ten times. The gene calls are TRBV7-3 and TRBJ2-1; the D is unclear. This CDR3 is 15 amino acids long. V was pared by 3 bases and J by 9 bases, with 18 bases between. CDR1 is SGHTA and CDR2 is FQGTGA in the germline V gene. CDR3 in amino acids: CASSFGPEKLGEQFF. As DNA, the CDR3 is TGTGCCAGCAGCTTTGGTCCCGAAAAGTTGGGTGAGCAGTTCTTC.

This clonotype turned up a few times. A read error may explain this, as a much larger clone is one base away. The CDR3 coding sequence is TGTGCCAGCAGCTCTTTCCTCGGGACATCTTCGTTCTTC. Residues: CASSSFLGTSSFF. This chain uses TRBV7-8 with TRBJ2-1; D perhaps matches TRBD1 (6 bases). The germline V and J ends were trimmed by 4 bases and 15 bases, with 19 bases remaining between them. The CDR3 has 13 residues. Germline-derived CDR1 and CDR2 are SGHVS and FQNEAQ.

This clonotype was counted at least ten times. This chain joins TRBV29-1 and TRBJ1-1, with D tentatively TRBD1 (6 bases). The germline V and J ends were trimmed by 5 bases and 4 bases, with 23 bases remaining between them. The V gene's germline CDR1 is SQVTM and CDR2 ANQGSEA. This CDR3 has 16 residues. The CDR3 here is CSVSRGGAVRSTEAFF. DNA for the CDR3: TGCAGCGTTTCCCGGGGGGGGGCCGTCCGGAGCACTGAAGCTTTCTTT.

This clonotype has at least ten counts. This chain uses TRBV18 with TRBJ1-2, with D maybe TRBD1 (6 bases). The CDR3 totals 14 residues. V was pared by 0 bases and J by 5 bases, with 10 bases between. CDR1 and CDR2 from the germline V gene are KGHSH and LQKENI. The CDR3 nucleotides are TGTGCCAGCTCACCACCGGCAGGGGAATATGGCTACACCTTC. It yields the protein CASSPPAGEYGYTF.

On this clonotype itself: Being one base from a much bigger clone, this may be a read error. The genes are TRBV20-1 and TRBJ1-1, with D tentatively TRBD1 (5 bases). The germline CDR1 and CDR2 sequences are DFQATT and SNEGSKA (reference sequence). The CDR3 runs 14 residues. V lost 4 bases and J lost 4, with 16 bases in between. CDR3 bases: TGCAGTGCTAATTACAGGCGGGGGGTCACTGAAGCTTTCTTT. It yields the protein CSANYRRGVTEAFF.

This clonotype has at least ten counts. The chain combines TRBV18 with TRBJ2-1; D is possibly TRBD2 (6 bases). Germline V CDR1 and CDR2: KGHSH, LQKENI. V was clipped by 8 bases and J by 0 bases, with 17 bases between them. The CDR3 spans 16 residues. In nucleotides, the CDR3 is TGTGCCAGCACCCTATATGGGGAGGCCTCCTACAATGAGCAGTTCTTC. It is translated as CASTLYGEASYNEQFF.

The table lists this clonotype with many counts. This rearrangement joins TRBV6-1 to TRBJ1-3; D gene uncertain. CDR1 MNHNS and CDR2 SASEGT come from the germline V gene. The length of the CDR3 is 16 residues. V gave up 5 bases and J gave up 4 bases, with 18 bases separating them. For the CDR3, the DNA is TGTGCCAGCAGTACCTCCCACCCGGGCGCAGGAAACACCATATATTTT. It specifies CASSTSHPGAGNTIYF.

This clonotype was seen only a few times. The chain uses TRBV5-1 and TRBJ1-1, with D possibly being TRBD1 (5 bases). CDR3 length equals 13 residues. The germline gives CDR1 SGHRS, CDR2 YFSETQ. The V end lost 2 bases, the J end lost 2 bases, and 7 bases lay between the germline ends. CDR3 DNA: TGCGCCAGCAGCTTACAGGCAAACACTGAAGCTTTCTTT. This sequence encodes CASSLQANTEAFF.

This clonotype occurred many times. V usage is TRBV28 and J usage is TRBJ1-1; D not certain. The germline V gene has CDR1 MDHEN and CDR2 SYDVKM. There are 14 residues in the CDR3. Trimming stripped 2 bases from V and 0 bases from J, with 7 bases between. In DNA, the CDR3 is TGTGCCAGCAGTTTACAGAGAGTGAACACTGAAGCTTTCTTT. It is translated as CASSLQRVNTEAFF.

As concerns this clonotype: A read error may produce the germline difference seen at one junction end. The V call is TRBV24-1, the J call TRBJ2-2; D is ambiguous. Germline CDR1 and CDR2: KGHDR and SFDVKD. The CDR3 covers 17 residues. The CDR3 coding sequence is TGTACCACCAGTGATTCCGACTGGGAAGATGCCACCGGGGAGCTGTTTTTT. It encodes CTTSDSDWEDATGELFF.

This clonotype was observed at least ten times. The chain links TRBV7-9 to TRBJ2-7, with 7 bases fitting TRBD2. The CDR3 is 13 residues long. Trimming removed 5 bases from V and 3 bases from J; junction bases left unmatched: 4. The germline CDR1 and CDR2 sequences are SEHNR and FQNEAQ (reference sequence). CDR3 residues: CASSRTGGYEQYF. DNA for the CDR3: TGTGCCAGCAGCCGGACGGGAGGCTACGAGCAGTACTTC.

The sample holds many counts of this clonotype. The chain carries TRBV12-3 or TRBV12-4 and TRBJ1-6; D gene uncertain. The V end was cut by 3 bases, the J end by 6 bases, with 3 bases between. CDR3 length: 12 residues. CDR3 sequence (DNA): TGTGCCAGCAGTTTCGGTAATTCACCCCTCCACTTT. Translating gives CASSFGNSPLHF.

This clonotype has only one observation. The junction differs from germline at one of its ends, possibly a read error. The chain joins TRBV5-5 to TRBJ1-1, with TRBD1 matching over 8 bases. Germline CDR1 is SGHKS and CDR2 is YYEKEE (reference sequence). CDR3 length: 13 amino acids. The CDR3 DNA is TGTGCCAGCCTTGGACAGGGCGAGACTGAAGCTCTCTTT. Translating it yields CASLGQGETEALF.

The genes are TRBV6-2 or TRBV6-3 and TRBJ1-1; no clear D gene. V was shortened by 4 bases and J by 1 base, with 7 bases between the two germline ends. The CDR3 runs to 13 residues. CDR1 MNHEY and CDR2 SVGEGT come from the germline V gene. CDR3 DNA sequence: TGTGCCAGCAGTTTCTTCGGGAACACTGAAGCTTTCTTT. Amino acid sequence: CASSFFGNTEAFF.

This clonotype has ten or more counts. The chain recombines TRBV7-8 with TRBJ2-7, with 7 positions matching TRBD1. The CDR3 sequence is 14 residues long. J was trimmed by 2 bases and V by 5 bases; bases with no gene match: 6. Germline V gene sequence: CDR1 SGHVS, CDR2 FQNEAQ. The CDR3 DNA sequence: TGTGCCAGCAGCACCGAGGACAGGACCTACGAGCAGTACTTC. Its protein is CASSTEDRTYEQYF.

There are many counts of this clonotype. J is TRBJ2-2 and V is TRBV11-2; 8 nucleotides agree with TRBD1. This CDR3 is 16 amino acids long. The germline V gene has CDR1 SGHAT and CDR2 FQNNGV. Trimming cost V 5 bases and J 0 bases; bases outside gene matches: 5. The CDR3 region is CASSRDRYTNTGELFF. In nucleotides, the CDR3 is TGTGCCAGCAGCCGGGACAGGTACACGAACACCGGGGAGCTGTTTTTT. The complete variable domain, with remaining parts taken from reference TRBV11-2 and TRBJ2-2, reads EAGVAQSPRYKIIEKRQSVAFWCNPISGHATLYWYQQILGQGPKLLIQFQNNGVVDDSQLPKDRFSAERLKGVDSTLKIQPAKLEDSAVYLCASSRDRYTNTGELFFGEGSRLTVL.

This clonotype was observed many times. The rearrangement uses TRBV15 and TRBJ2-3; weak D call: TRBD2 (6 bases). This CDR3 has 14 residues. Trimming removed 1 base from V and 5 bases from J, with 10 bases in between. Germline V gene sequence: CDR1 LNHNV, CDR2 YYDKDF (reference sequence). The CDR3 is CATSRGRGRDTQYF. CDR3 coding DNA: TGTGCCACCAGCAGAGGCCGGGGGAGAGATACGCAGTATTTT.

This clonotype was detected many times. The rearrangement joins TRBV4-3 to TRBJ2-7; a possible D gene is TRBD1 (6 bases). The CDR3 is made up of 16 amino acids. V was pared by 0 bases and J by 6 bases, with 18 bases between. Germline assignment: CDR1 LGHNA and CDR2 YSLEER. CDR3 nucleotides: TGCGCCAGCAGCCAAGAGTGGGGGCCCCTCGTGGGCGAGCAGTACTTC. It encodes CASSQEWGPLVGEQYF.

This clonotype was counted ten times or more. This chain links TRBV3-1 with TRBJ2-2, with TRBD1 matching over 10 bases. With V trimmed by 4 bases and J by 4 bases, 3 bases remained unmatched. CDR3 length: 15 residues. Germline CDR1 reads LGHDT; CDR2 reads YNNKEL (reference sequence). CDR3 loop: CASSPRDRGTGELFF. The CDR3 region has the DNA TGTGCCAGCAGCCCCCGGGACAGGGGCACCGGGGAGCTGTTTTTT.

A remark on this clonotype: Being one base from a much bigger clone, this may be a read error. The V call is TRBV11-2, the J call TRBJ2-7; 11 positions agree with TRBD2. This CDR3 contains 17 residues. Germline-derived CDR1 and CDR2 are SGHAT and FQNNGV. The V segment lost 7 bases and the J segment 2 bases; nucleotides outside the gene matches: 13. Written as DNA, the CDR3 is TGTGCCAGCATCTACCTATCAGGGACTAGCGGTACCTACGAGCAGTACTTC. It specifies CASIYLSGTSGTYEQYF.